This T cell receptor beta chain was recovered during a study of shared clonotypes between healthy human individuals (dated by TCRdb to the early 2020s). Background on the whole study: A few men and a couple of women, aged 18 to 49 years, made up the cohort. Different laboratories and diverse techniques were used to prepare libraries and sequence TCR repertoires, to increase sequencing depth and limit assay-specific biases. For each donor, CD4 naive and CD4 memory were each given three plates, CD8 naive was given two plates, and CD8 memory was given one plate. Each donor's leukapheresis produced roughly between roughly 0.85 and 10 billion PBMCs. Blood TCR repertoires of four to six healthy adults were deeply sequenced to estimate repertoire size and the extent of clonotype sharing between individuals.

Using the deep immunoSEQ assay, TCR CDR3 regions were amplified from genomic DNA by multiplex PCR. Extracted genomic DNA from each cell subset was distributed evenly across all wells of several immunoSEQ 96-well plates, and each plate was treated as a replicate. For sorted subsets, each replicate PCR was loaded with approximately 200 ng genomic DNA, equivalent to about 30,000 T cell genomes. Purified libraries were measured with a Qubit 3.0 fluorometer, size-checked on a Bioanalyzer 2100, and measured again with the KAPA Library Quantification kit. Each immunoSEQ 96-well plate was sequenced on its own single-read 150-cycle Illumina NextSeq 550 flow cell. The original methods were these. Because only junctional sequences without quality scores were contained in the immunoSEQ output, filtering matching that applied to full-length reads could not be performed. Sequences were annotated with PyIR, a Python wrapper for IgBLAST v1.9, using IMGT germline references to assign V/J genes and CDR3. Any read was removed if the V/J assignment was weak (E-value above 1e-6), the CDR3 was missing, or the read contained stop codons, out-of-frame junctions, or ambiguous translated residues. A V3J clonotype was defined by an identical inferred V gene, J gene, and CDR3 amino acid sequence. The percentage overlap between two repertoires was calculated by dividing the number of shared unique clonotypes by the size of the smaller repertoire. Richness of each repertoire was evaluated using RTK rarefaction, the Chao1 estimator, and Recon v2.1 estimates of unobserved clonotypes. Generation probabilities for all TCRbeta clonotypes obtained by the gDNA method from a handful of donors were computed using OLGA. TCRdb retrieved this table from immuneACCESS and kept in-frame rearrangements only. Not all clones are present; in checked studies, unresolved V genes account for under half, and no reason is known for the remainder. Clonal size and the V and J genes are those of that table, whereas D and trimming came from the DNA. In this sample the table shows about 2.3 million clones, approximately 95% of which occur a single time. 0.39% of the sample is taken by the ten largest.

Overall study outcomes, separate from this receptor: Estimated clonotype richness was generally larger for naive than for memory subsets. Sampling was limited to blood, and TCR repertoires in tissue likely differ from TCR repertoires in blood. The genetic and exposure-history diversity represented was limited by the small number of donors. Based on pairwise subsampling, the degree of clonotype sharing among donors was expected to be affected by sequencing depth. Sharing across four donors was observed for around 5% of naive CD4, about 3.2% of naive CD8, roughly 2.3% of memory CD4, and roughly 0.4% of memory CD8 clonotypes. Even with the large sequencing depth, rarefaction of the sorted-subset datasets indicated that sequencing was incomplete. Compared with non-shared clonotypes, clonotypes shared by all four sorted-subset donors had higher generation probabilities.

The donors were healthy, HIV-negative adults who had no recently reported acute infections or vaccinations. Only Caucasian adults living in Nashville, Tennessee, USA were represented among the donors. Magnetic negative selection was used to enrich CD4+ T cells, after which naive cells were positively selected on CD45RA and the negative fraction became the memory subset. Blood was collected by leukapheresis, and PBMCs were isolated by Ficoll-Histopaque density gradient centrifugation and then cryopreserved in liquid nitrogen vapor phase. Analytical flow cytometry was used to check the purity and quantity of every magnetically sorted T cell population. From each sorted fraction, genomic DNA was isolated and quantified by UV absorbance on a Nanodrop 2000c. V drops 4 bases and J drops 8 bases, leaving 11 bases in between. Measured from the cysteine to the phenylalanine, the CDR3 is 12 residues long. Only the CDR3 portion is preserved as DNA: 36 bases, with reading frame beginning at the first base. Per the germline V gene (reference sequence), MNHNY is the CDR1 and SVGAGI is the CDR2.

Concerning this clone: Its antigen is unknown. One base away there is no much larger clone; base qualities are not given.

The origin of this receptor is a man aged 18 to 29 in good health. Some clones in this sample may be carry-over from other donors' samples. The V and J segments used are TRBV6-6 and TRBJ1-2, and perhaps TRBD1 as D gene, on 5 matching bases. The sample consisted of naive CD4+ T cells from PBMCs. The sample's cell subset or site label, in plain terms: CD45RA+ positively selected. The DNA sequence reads TGTGCCAGCAGTTTCTCGGGGGACGGCTACACCTTC. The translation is CASSFSGDGYTF.